This T cell receptor beta chain was identified in a study of technical replicates of blood from a few donors (TCRdb year 2017). As for this clone: The antigen it binds to is not known. Base qualities are missing; no much larger clone stands one base away.

The CDR3 spans 14 residues, from the cysteine through the phenylalanine. Here the CDR3 DNA is all that survives: 42 bases in frame from base 1. CDR1 and CDR2 are drawn from the germline V gene: SQVTM, ANQGSEA. V has 4 bases trimmed and J has 6 bases trimmed; junction bases matching no gene number 8. To prepare the library, the immunoSEQ multiplex PCR assay was applied. Sourced from immuneACCESS, this table was stored by TCRdb with only in-frame sequences that have V and J called. A share of the clones is absent; for the studies checked, an unresolved V gene accounts for under half, and the remainder has no known explanation. Across this sample there are around 95,000 clones, with roughly 94% seen only once. Of the sample, 0.2% to 0.25% falls within the top ten clones.

This receptor chain uses TRBV29-1 and TRBJ2-1; a stretch of 8 junction bases matches TRBD2. This clonotype was obtained from a human donor in good health. Sequences were obtained from T cells isolated from PBMCs. The CDR3 here reads CSVAQREYPNEQFF. The DNA sequence is TGCAGCGTTGCCCAGCGGGAGTACCCCAATGAGCAGTTCTTC.